This T cell receptor (beta chain) was captured by sequencing in a study of cytomegalovirus exposure and HLA in healthy donors (dated by TCRdb to the late 2010s). About the study as a whole: An earlier analysis of roughly 570 of the donors reported 250 to 350 Gb of sequence data and 117 million unique TCR beta sequences obtained from approximately 180 million T cells. Donor age, sex, ethnicity and CMV serostatus were collected together with the repertoire data. High-throughput TCR immunosequencing, statistical association of individual TCRs with disease status, and machine learning were combined to predict cytomegalovirus infection status. The study aimed to test whether signatures of past pathogen exposure could be identified by cataloging public T cell receptors. All discovery cohort repertoires had been generated using a single sequencing platform. On average, around 230,000 unique TCR beta nucleotide sequences were sequenced per donor among 350 to 400 genotyped donors of the cohort, with roughly 18% of those sequences being non-productive. Class I and class II HLA loci were covered by the typing at four-digit resolution. The number of typed donors differed by locus: about 620-630 for A, B, C, DRB1 and DQB1; 500 to 550 for DQA1; about 600 for DPA1; and roughly 490 for DPB1. A later analysis re-examined previously published TCR beta repertoires from roughly 720 donors and added high-resolution HLA genotyping to investigate patterns of TCR occurrence. An early release covering some 640 HLA-typed donors comprised about 310 gigabases of sequencing data and 85 million to 100 million unique TCR sequences. A later genetic analysis used genome-wide SNP genotypes for about 65% of the roughly 670 donors, treating that subset as a discovery cohort. Of the roughly 400 genotyped donors, approximately 80% were placed in the genetic ancestry cluster associated with self-reported Caucasian donors. Because of strong linkage in the cohort, a few DR-DQ haplotypes were treated as single units for association and clustering. The study used immunosequencing to profile the T cell repertoires of approximately 640 subjects and linked those repertoires to cytomegalovirus serostatus. An earlier analysis of 587 of the donors used high-throughput TCR beta sequencing to judge whether each TCR beta V gene segment behaved as functional or pseudogenic. Rather than drawing on any new phenotypic data, the later analysis identified candidate immune exposures from TCR beta sequences and the way those sequences occurred across donors. Along with the roughly 670-subject first cohort, a separate validation cohort of around 110 different subjects was used. Study-level results and caveats: In this cohort, only TCR beta chains were sequenced, and detectable features were limited by the absence of alpha or paired-chain data. Correlated functional status among segregating V segments might reflect linkage disequilibrium, but an unknown experimental factor could not be ruled out. In a later analysis, the rate of TCR association differed among HLA loci, with DRB1 alleles having the most associated TCRs and HLA-C alleles having the fewest. Cytomegalovirus status was reported to be diagnosed by the classifier with high specificity and sensitivity in both the original and validation cohorts. The study gave a list of under 200 TCR beta chains associated with cytomegalovirus. Because HLA typing was unavailable for some donors at each locus, only the typed subset was used in association tests. When HLA alleles, especially DR and DQ, strongly co-occurred, attributing TCR associations to individual alleles was difficult. A later genetic analysis associated a missense DCLRE1C variant with V-gene and J-gene trimming of TCR beta chains, and an independent cohort replicated the association. A further reported finding was that TCR beta sequences accurately predicted the HLA-A and HLA-B alleles for most subjects in the first cohort. According to a later genetic analysis, donors in an Asian-associated ancestry cluster had fewer N-insertions in productive TCRs than the roughly 670-donor mean. An earlier analysis of 587 of the donors showed that most TCR beta V segments appeared in productive rearrangements either about 90% or about 30% of the time, which broadly matched IMGT annotations. Specific HLA alleles were associated with 18,000 or so TCR beta sequences at a false discovery rate of 0.05 in a later analysis. A group of highly shared sequence variants was considered likely to be a technical artifact of the sequencing pipeline. A later analysis reported that several top co-occurrence clusters appeared linked to parvovirus B19, influenza, CMV and Epstein-Barr virus. According to a later analysis, most CMV-associated TCR beta chains appeared to be HLA-restricted, and the HLA associations seemed to be driven largely by CMV exposure. Sequencing depth was assumed to be roughly uniform across donors in the presence/absence analyses, though that assumption may not hold. In vitro tests confirmed that three of the cytomegalovirus-associated TCR beta chains recognize cytomegalovirus antigens. The authors suggested that the approach could potentially be extended to other disease states and immunological phenotypes. For the cohort, immune exposure information was limited to CMV serostatus. Compared with equally common non-associated chains, HLA-associated TCR beta chains in a later analysis were more clonally expanded and had lower generation probabilities. The 87-base-pair reads could not distinguish some IMGT-functional V segments, including TRBV6-2 and TRBV6-3, so those segments were excluded. Most TCR sequences were seen in very few donors, while some public TCRs were found in many individuals. Some 16 rarely observed V segments, including chromosome 9 orphons, were excluded from the earlier analysis of several hundred of the donors because counts were too low.

The cohort consisted of 650 to 850 healthy bone marrow donors. At the time of sampling, all cohort members were nominally healthy, though unrecorded immune exposures were likely present. The donor tested CMV seronegative and was one of the 352 seronegative cohort members. A peripheral blood sample was provided by each donor, and peripheral blood mononuclear cells were used for TCR beta sequencing. The Qiagen DNeasy Blood Extraction Kit was used to extract genomic DNA from the blood cell samples. With regard to this clone: This receptor's antigen is unknown. Base-call qualities are not available, and no considerably larger clone is one nucleotide away.

Libraries came from the immunoSEQ multiplex PCR assay. For the multiplex PCR, a mixture combining 60 forward primers for TCR Vbeta segments and 13 reverse primers for TCR Jbeta segments was used. A multiplex PCR assay on genomic DNA amplified the CDR3 region of rearranged TCR beta genes. The amplified TCR beta libraries were sequenced on the Illumina HiSeq System as 87-base-pair reads. The original methods were these. In a later analysis, 80 million or so unique TCR beta chains were counted across the 666 repertoires, and roughly 11 million of these chains were shared by at least two donors. A nearest-neighbor algorithm error-corrected the raw reads and collapsed the reads into unique sequences, merging closely related sequences to remove PCR and sequencing errors. To assign V, D and J gene segments, CDR3 sequences were aligned to IMGT reference sequences. For a sequence to be retained, at least a six-nucleotide match to both a V gene segment and a J gene segment was required. A rearrangement was called productive if the CDR3 had no stop codons and remained in frame with V and J, and every other rearrangement was called non-productive. Following IMGT convention, CDR3 was defined as the stretch from the second conserved V-encoded cysteine to the conserved J-encoded phenylalanine. In an earlier analysis of around 570 of the donors, sequences lacking an unambiguous match to a single V gene segment were excluded. An earlier analysis of a few hundred of the donors classified V segments as functional when productive rearrangements were above 56.7% and as segregating when the standard deviation between donors was above 5%. A statistical classification framework was developed to diagnose cytomegalovirus status using the catalog of TCR beta chain sequences. A later analysis assigned V and J genes by comparing TCR nucleotide sequences with IMGT/GENE-DB human TR gene sequences. A later analysis assigned CDR3 sequences and most-parsimonious VDJ recombination scenarios with the TCRdist pipeline. In a later analysis, each TCR beta chain was defined by its CDR3 amino acid sequence together with its V-gene family, and reads without a unique V-gene family were excluded. A later analysis removed 450 to 600 highly shared, low-generation-probability nucleotide sequences to deal with suspected cross-contamination and a sequencing artifact. A later analysis calculated a clonal expansion index for each public chain from normalized within-repertoire ranks of inferred template counts. In a later analysis, generation probabilities were computed with a VDJ recombination model fitted to out-of-frame rearrangements, and the resulting probabilities were checked against IGoR. In a later analysis, hypergeometric tests were used to score TCR-TCR, TCR-HLA and TCR-CMV co-occurrence, with a repertoire-size bias correction applied to TCR pairs. A later analysis estimated false discovery rates by permuting HLA or CMV assignments 20 times. In a later analysis, co-occurring TCRs were grouped with DBSCAN, and TCRdist sequence similarity was added when clustering was performed within HLA-allele-positive subsets. Co-occurrence clustering excluded repertoires with fewer than 30,000 or more than 120,000 public chains, plus five with anomalous nucleotide sharing. TCRdb mirrors the immuneACCESS table, restricted to in-frame sequences. Some clones are absent from its copies; in checked studies, under half trace to an unresolved V gene, and the reason for the others is unknown. The V and J calls and clone size come from that table; D and trimming were worked out from the DNA. Present in this sample are some 160,000 clones, 78% of which were seen just once. The top ten clonotypes cover about 1.5% of the sample.

The V end gives up 2 bases and the J end 6 bases, leaving 1 base in the junction not matched to a gene. CDR1 is given as GTSNPN and CDR2 as SVGIG, both from the germline V gene (reference sequence). The cysteine opens and the phenylalanine closes a CDR3 of 13 amino acids. Just CDR3 DNA is preserved here, 39 bases in frame from base 1. The rearrangement joined TRBV30 to TRBJ2-2; 9 bases in the middle match TRBD1. Sequencing was performed on PBMCs. This TCR derives from a male donor in good health and CMV-seronegative. Here is the DNA: TGTGCCTGGAGTCGACAGGGGGCCGGGGAGCTGTTTTTT. This sequence encodes CAWSRQGAGELFF. Outside the CDR3, residues come from the reference TRBV30 and TRBJ2-2 proteins, so the full variable domain is: SQTIHQWPATLVQPVGSPLSLECTVEGTSNPNLYWYRQAAGRGLQLLFYSVGIGQISSEVPQNLSASRPQDRQFILSSKKLLLSDSGFYLCAWSRQGAGELFFGEGSRLTVL.